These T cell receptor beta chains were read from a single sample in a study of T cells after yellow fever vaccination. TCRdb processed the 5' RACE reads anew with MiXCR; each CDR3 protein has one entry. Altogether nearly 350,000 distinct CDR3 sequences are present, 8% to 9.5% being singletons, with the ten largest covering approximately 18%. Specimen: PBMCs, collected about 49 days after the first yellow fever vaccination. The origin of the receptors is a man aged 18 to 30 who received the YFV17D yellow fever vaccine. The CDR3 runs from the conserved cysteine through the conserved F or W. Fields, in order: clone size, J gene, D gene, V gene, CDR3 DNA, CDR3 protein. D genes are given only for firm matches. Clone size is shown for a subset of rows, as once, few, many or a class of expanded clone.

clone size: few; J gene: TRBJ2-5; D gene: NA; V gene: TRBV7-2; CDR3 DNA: TGTGCCAGCAGCTTATACCTAGCACGCCAAGAGACCCAGTACTTC; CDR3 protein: CASSLYLARQETQYF
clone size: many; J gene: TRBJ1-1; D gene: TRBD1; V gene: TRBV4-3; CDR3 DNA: TGCGCCAGCAGCCAAGTGGGGACAGGGCGGAGGAACACTGAAGCTTTCTTT; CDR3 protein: CASSQVGTGRRNTEAFF
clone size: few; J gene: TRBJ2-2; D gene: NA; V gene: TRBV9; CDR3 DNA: TGTGCCAGCAGCGTAGCAGGAGAAGGTGGGGAGCTGTTTTTT; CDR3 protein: CASSVAGEGGELFF
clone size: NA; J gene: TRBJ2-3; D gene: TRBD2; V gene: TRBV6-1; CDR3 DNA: TGTGCCAGCAGTGCAAACGGGGGGGGGTACACAGATACGCAGTATTTT; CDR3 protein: CASSANGGGYTDTQYF
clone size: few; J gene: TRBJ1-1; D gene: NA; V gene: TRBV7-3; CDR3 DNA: TGTGCCAGCAGCTCGACAAGCCACACTGAAGCTTTCTTT; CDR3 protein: CASSSTSHTEAFF
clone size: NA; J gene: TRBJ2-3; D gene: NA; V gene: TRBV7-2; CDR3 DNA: TGTGCCAGCAGCCCGAGGAAGAGCACAGATACGCAGTATTTT; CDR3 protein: CASSPRKSTDTQYF
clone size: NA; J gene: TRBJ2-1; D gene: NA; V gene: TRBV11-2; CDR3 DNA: TGTGCCAGCAGCCCACCGGGACTGTATTCCTACAATGAGCAGTTCTTC; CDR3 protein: CASSPPGLYSYNEQFF
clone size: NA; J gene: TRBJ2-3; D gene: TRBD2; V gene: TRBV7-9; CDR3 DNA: TGTGCCAGCAGCCCCAAGGGTAGCGGGGGCGCCGGGGGAGATACGCAGTATTTT; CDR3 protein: CASSPKGSGGAGGDTQYF
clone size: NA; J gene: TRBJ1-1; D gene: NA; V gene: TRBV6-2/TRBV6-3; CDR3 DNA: TGTGCCAGCAGTTACAAAACAGGGCCTACTGAAGCTTTCTTT; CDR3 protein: CASSYKTGPTEAFF
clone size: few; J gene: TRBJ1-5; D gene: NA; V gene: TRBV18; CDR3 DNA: TGTGCCAGCTCACCACGGCAGGCCAATCAGCCCCAGCATTTT; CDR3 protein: CASSPRQANQPQHF
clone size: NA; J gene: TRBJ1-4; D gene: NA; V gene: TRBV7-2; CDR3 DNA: TGTGCCAGCAGCAAAGACAGGTCTAATGAAAAACTGTTTTTT; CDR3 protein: CASSKDRSNEKLFF
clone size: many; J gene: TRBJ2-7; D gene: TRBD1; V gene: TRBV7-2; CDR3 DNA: TGTGCCAGCAGCTTTGGACAGGGGGCTTACTACGAGCAGTACTTC; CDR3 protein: CASSFGQGAYYEQYF
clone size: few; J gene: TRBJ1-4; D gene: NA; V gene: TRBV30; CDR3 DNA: TGTGCCTGGAGTCAGGGTGGTGAAAAACTGTTTTTT; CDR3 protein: CAWSQGGEKLFF
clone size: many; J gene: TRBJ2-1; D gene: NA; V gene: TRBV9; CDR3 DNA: TGCGCCAGCAGCTTGTTAGGGGGCTCCTACAATGAGCAGTTCTTC; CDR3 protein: CASSLLGGSYNEQFF
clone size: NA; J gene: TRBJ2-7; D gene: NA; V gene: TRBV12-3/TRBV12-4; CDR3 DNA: TGTGCCAACAGCTTTTGGATGCCCTACGAGCAGTACTTC; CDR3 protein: CANSFWMPYEQYF
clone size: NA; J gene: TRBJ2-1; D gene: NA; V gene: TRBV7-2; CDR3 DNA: TGTGCCAGCAGCTTAAACGCCCGCGGCGAGCAGTTCTTC; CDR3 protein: CASSLNARGEQFF
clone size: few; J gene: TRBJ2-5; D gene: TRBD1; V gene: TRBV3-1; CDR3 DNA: TGTGCCAGCTCTCGGGACAGGGCAATCCAAGAGACCCAGTACTTC; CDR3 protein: CASSRDRAIQETQYF
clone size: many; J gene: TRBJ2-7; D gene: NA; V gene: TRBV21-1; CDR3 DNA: TGTGCCAGCAGCAAAGGGGACGTAGCCTACGAGCAGTACTTC; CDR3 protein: CASSKGDVAYEQYF
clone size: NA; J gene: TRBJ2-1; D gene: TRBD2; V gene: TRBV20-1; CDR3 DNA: TGCAGTGCTAGTTATAGCGGGTACAATGAGCAGTTCTTC; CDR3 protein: CSASYSGYNEQFF
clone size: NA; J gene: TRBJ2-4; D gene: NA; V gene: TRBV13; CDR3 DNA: TGTGCCAGCAGCTCCGCCGGGCTAGCCAAAAACATTCAGTACTTC; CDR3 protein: CASSSAGLAKNIQYF
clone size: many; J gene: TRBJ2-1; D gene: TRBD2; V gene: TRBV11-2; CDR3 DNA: TGTGCCAGCCACTCCCCCCTTAGCGGGTCCTACAATGAGCAGTTCTTC; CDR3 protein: CASHSPLSGSYNEQFF
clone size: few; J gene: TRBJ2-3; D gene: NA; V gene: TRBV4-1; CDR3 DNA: TGCGCCAGCAGCCAAGATCGGGGGAGTATCACAGATACGCAGTATTTT; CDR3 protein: CASSQDRGSITDTQYF
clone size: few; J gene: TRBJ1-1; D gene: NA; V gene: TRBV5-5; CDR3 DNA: TGTGCCAGCAGCTTGGGGGTACAGAGTTTGAACACTGAAGCTTTCTTT; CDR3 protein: CASSLGVQSLNTEAFF
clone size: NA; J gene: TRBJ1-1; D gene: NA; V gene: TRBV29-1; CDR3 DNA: TGCAGCGGGGGGTTTATGAACACTGAAGCTTTCTTT; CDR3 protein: CSGGFMNTEAFF
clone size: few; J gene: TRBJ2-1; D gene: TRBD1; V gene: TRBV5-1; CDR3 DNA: TGCGCCAGCAGCTTGGAGGGACAGCCTCACAATGAGCAGTTCTTC; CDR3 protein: CASSLEGQPHNEQFF
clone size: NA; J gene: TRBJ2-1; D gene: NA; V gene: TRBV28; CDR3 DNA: TGTGCCAGCAGCCCGACGGGTATTGAGCAGTTCTTC; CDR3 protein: CASSPTGIEQFF
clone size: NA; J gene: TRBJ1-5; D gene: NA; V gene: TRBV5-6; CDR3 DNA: TGTGCCAGCAGCCCACAGGGTCTGGTTCAGCCCCAGCATTTT; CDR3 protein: CASSPQGLVQPQHF
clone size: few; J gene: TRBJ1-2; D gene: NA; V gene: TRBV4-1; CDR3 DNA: TGCGCCAGCAGCCAAGAGTGGCCAGGGTATGGCTACACCTTC; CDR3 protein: CASSQEWPGYGYTF
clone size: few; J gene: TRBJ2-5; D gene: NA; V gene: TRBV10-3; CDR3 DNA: TGTGCCATCAGAGAGAGACTAGACCAAGAGACCCAGTACTTC; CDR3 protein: CAIRERLDQETQYF
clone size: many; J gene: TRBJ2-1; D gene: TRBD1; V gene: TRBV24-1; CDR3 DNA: TGTGCCACCAGTGCGACCGGGACAGGGCGCAACAATGAGCAGTTCTTC; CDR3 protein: CATSATGTGRNNEQFF
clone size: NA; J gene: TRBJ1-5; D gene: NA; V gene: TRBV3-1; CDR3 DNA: TGTGCCAGCAGCCAACGGCAGGCGGGGCAGCCCCAGCATTTT; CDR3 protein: CASSQRQAGQPQHF
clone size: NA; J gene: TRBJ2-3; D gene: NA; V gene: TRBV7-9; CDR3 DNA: TGTGCCAGCAGTGGGGTGGCAGATACGCAGTATTTT; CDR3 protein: CASSGVADTQYF
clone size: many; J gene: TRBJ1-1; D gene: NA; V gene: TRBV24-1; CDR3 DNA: TGTGCCACCAGTGATTTTTGGCAGGCCAGGGGAGCTTTCTTT; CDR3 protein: CATSDFWQARGAFF
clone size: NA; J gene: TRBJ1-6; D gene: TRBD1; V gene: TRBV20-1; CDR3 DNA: TGCAGTGCTAGTTCGGCGGACAGGGCGAATTCACCCCTCCACTTT; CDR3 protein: CSASSADRANSPLHF
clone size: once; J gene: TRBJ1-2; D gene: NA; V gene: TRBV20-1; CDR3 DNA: TGCAGTGCTAGTAAAGGGCTAGATGGCTACACCTTC; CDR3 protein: CSASKGLDGYTF
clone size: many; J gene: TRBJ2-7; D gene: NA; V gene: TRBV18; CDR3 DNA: TGTGCCAGCTCACCGGCGGGCACCGCTTACGAGCAGTACTTC; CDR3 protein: CASSPAGTAYEQYF
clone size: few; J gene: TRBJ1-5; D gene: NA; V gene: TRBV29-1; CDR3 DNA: TGCAGCGTGGGCAGGGCGTTGGATCAGCCCCAGCATTTT; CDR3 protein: CSVGRALDQPQHF
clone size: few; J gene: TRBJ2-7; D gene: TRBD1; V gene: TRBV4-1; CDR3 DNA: TGCGCCAGCAGCTCCCGGGACAGGAAATCCTACGAGCAGTACTTC; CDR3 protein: CASSSRDRKSYEQYF
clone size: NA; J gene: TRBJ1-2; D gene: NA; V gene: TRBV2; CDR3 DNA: TGTGCCAGCAGTGTAGAAACCTTTGACCCCGCCACCTTC; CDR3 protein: CASSVETFDPATF
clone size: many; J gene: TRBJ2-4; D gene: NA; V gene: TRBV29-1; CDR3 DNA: TGCAGCGTTAAGACCCGAATCTCGAAGAAGAACATTCAGTACTTC; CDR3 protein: CSVKTRISKKNIQYF